This is a list of T cell receptor beta chains from one sample in a study of cytomegalovirus exposure and HLA in healthy donors. Measured with immunoSEQ multiplex PCR; TCRdb has only the in-frame clones, and not every one. The sample shows 99,000 or so clones, 70% to 75% of them seen only once. Material: PBMCs. These receptors all stem from a man aged 40-49 years in good health and CMV-seronegative. CDR3s leave out the opening cysteine and the closing phenylalanine or tryptophan.

v_call	j_call	cdr3_aa
TRBV6-6	TRBJ2-5	AGRSGEETQY
TRBV28	TRBJ1-2	ASSLDSYGYT
TRBV2	TRBJ2-7	ASTLDGRLFDEQY
TRBV11-3	TRBJ1-3	ASSFEGYGNTIY
TRBV7-8	TRBJ2-7	ASSVQGASYEQY
TRBV2	TRBJ1-3	ASSTGQGSAEHTIY
TRBV30	TRBJ2-2	AWSGMDRGLRVGELF
TRBV18	TRBJ1-2	ASSPNSANYGYT
TRBV5-5	TRBJ1-5	ASSPGTGHSNQPQH
TRBV10-2	TRBJ2-7	ASSVLVPRDEQY
TRBV6-6	TRBJ2-5	ASSYISSGRETQY
TRBV4-1	TRBJ2-7	ASSQGLAGSYEQY
TRBV7-3	TRBJ2-1	ASSTSLAATYNEQF
TRBV4-2	TRBJ2-1	ASAPTAGGPNEQF
TRBV7-6	TRBJ2-2	ASSPGTGGTGELF
TRBV28	TRBJ2-2	ASSLGVNTGELF
TRBV6-6	TRBJ1-6	ASSYGQEYNSPLH
TRBV6-5	TRBJ1-1	ASSYGGYTEAF
TRBV6-1	TRBJ2-7	ASSYLQGGSYEQY
TRBV19	TRBJ2-7	ASSRDRVPYEQY
TRBV27	TRBJ2-3	ASSFWQDTDTQY
TRBV7-7	TRBJ2-3	ASSLTGQSTDTQY
TRBV6-1	TRBJ2-3	ASSEFAGASTDTQY
TRBV4-1	TRBJ2-7	ASSQARDSLEQY
TRBV2	TRBJ2-2	ASSGLLVGAGELF
TRBV27	TRBJ2-7	ASSTAGAAYEQY
TRBV11-2	TRBJ1-4	ASSSGGADEKLF
TRBV19	TRBJ1-2	ASRPGGEAVGYT
TRBV6-1	TRBJ1-2	ASSPRTGPGPGT
TRBV4-2	TRBJ2-1	ASSQDETSGSNEQF
TRBV6-6	TRBJ2-7	ASRYDRGLPYEQY
TRBV6-4	TRBJ2-5	ASSDSLAGGRETQY
TRBV5-4	TRBJ2-6	ASSGQGSGANVLT
TRBV19	TRBJ2-5	ASRGLAGSGTQY
TRBV7-9	TRBJ1-1	ASSPWTENTEAF
TRBV14	TRBJ1-1	ASSQERGITEAF